The rows below give T cell receptor beta chains drawn from one sample of a study of blood T cell repertoires in COVID-19. Measured with immunoSEQ multiplex PCR; TCRdb has only the in-frame clones, and not every one. Of 35,000 to 40,000 clones in the sample, about 90% were seen once. Sequenced: peripheral blood. These receptors were taken from a man aged 65-85 years with acute or convalescent COVID-19. The CDR3 runs from the conserved cysteine through the conserved F or W. A D gene is named only where the DNA matches it firmly. A row's size may be missing; if present it is once, few, many or a size class.

d_call j_call v_call clone_size cdr3_aa cdr3_nt
NA TRBJ2-1 TRBV9 few CASTGGGQAYNEQFF TGTGCCAGCACTGGGGGGGGACAGGCTTACAATGAGCAGTTCTTC
NA TRBJ2-1 TRBV29-1 NA CSVKVRLLYNEQFF TGCAGCGTAAAGGTGCGACTTCTCTACAATGAGCAGTTCTTC
TRBD2 TRBJ2-1 TRBV18 NA CASSLTSGSYNEQFF TGTGCCAGCTCACTGACTAGCGGGAGTTACAATGAGCAGTTCTTC
NA TRBJ2-6 TRBV5-6 once CASSLDGSGANVLTF TGTGCCAGCAGCTTGGACGGCTCTGGGGCCAACGTCCTGACTTTC
NA TRBJ1-2 TRBV2 NA CASGRTYYGYTF TGTGCCAGCGGCAGGACATACTATGGCTACACCTTC
TRBD1 TRBJ1-5 TRBV18 NA CASSEGASNQPQHF TGTGCCAGCTCAGAGGGGGCTAGCAATCAGCCCCAGCATTTT
NA TRBJ1-6 TRBV5-1 NA CASSSARQNSPLHF TGCGCCAGCAGCTCGGCCAGGCAGAATTCACCCCTCCACTTT
TRBD2 TRBJ2-3 TRBV9 NA CASSVGTSGSTDTQYF TGTGCCAGCAGCGTGGGGACTAGCGGGAGCACAGATACGCAGTATTTT
TRBD2 TRBJ2-3 TRBV4-3 NA CASSQGLAGVTDTQYF TGCGCCAGCAGCCAGGGACTAGCGGGAGTCACAGATACGCAGTATTTT
TRBD2 TRBJ2-1 TRBV7-9 NA CASSSRLAGSDNEQFF TGTGCCAGCAGCTCCAGACTAGCGGGAAGTGACAATGAGCAGTTCTTC
NA TRBJ2-1 TRBV7-9 NA CASSSGVPLDNEQFF TGTGCCAGCAGCTCGGGAGTCCCCCTTGACAATGAGCAGTTCTTC
TRBD2 TRBJ2-3 TRBV10-3 few CAISPGLAGKSSTDTQYF TGTGCCATCAGTCCGGGACTAGCGGGAAAATCTAGCACAGATACGCAGTATTTT
NA TRBJ2-7 TRBV6-2/TRBV6-3 once CASSLSGVGYEQYF TGTGCCAGCAGTTTGTCCGGGGTCGGCTACGAGCAGTACTTC
NA TRBJ1-6 TRBV9 NA CASSVAPYNSPLHF TGTGCCAGCAGCGTAGCTCCCTATAATTCACCCCTCCACTTT
TRBD1 TRBJ1-1 TRBV12-5 NA CASGSGQGNTEAFF TGTGCTAGTGGCTCGGGACAGGGCAACACTGAAGCTTTCTTT